One and the same sample provided the 3 T cell receptor beta chains below, sequenced in a study of blood T cell repertoires in COVID-19. Data came from immunoSEQ multiplex PCR; TCRdb stores just in-frame clones and leaves some out. The sample consists of under 200,000 clones, 65% to 90% of them appearing once. The sequenced sample consisted of peripheral blood. These receptors all come from a man in his sixties with acute or convalescent COVID-19.

V and J are TRBV9 and TRBJ2-2, with 8 bases lining up with TRBD2. With 5 bases clipped from V and 6 bases from J, the junction kept 9 bases outside the gene matches. The CDR3 runs 15 residues. Germline CDR1 is SGDLS and CDR2 is YYNGEE. Here the CDR3 reads CASSPIGRVPGELFF. CDR3 bases: TGTGCCAGCAGTCCAATCGGGAGGGTCCCCGGGGAGCTGTTTTTT. Filled out from reference TRBV9 and TRBJ2-2, the complete variable domain reads DSGVTQTPKHLITATGQRVTLRCSPRSGDLSVYWYQQSLDQGLQFLIQYYNGEERAKGNILERFSAQQFPDLHSELNLSSLELGDSALYFCASSPIGRVPGELFFGEGSRLTVL.

The CDR3 reads CATSDYSGSVYTGELFF. CDR3 DNA sequence: TGTGCCACCAGTGATTATAGCGGGAGCGTCTATACCGGGGAGCTGTTTTTT. The chain employs TRBV24-1 and TRBJ2-2; 9 nucleotides align to TRBD2. Germline CDR1 reads KGHDR; CDR2 reads SFDVKD. The CDR3 has 17 amino acids. With 2 bases clipped from V and 5 bases from J, the junction kept 8 bases outside the gene matches.

J is TRBJ1-4 and V is TRBV5-1; TRBD1 might be the D (6 bases). The CDR3 loop spans 16 amino acids. Deletions cut 0 bases from V and 5 bases from J, with 14 bases between. The germline V gene has CDR1 SGHRS and CDR2 YFSETQ. The DNA of the CDR3 is TGCGCCAGCAGCTTGGGAGTGGGGGCTGCCAATGAAAAACTGTTTTTT. Translating gives CASSLGVGAANEKLFF.